This T cell receptor beta chain was obtained from a study of persistence of HIV-infected CD4 T cells. About the study: Anti-CD3/anti-CD28 beads activated more cells than antigen stimulation did.

The CDR3 has 11 amino acids. V lost 4 bases to trimming and J lost 6 bases, with 9 bases between them. Germline CDR1 DFQATT, CDR2 SNEGSKA (reference sequence). The immunoSEQ assay was version 4, run in survey mode. Profiled with immunoSEQ multiplex PCR; TCRdb holds only in-frame clones, not every one. The repertoire consists of 35,000 to 50,000 clones, with roughly 90% occurring once and the leading ten covering 1%. Concerning this clone itself: Antigen unknown.

Study results and caveats: TCR oligoclonality correlated with proviral oligoclonality in the same sorted populations.

Anti-CD3/anti-CD28 beads served as a nonspecific positive control stimulus. Sorting of responding CD4+ T cells relied on upregulated CD40 ligand together with CD69. Donors had undetectable plasma HIV-1 RNA, under 50 copies/mL, for 4+ years. The V call is TRBV20-1, the J call TRBJ1-2; D might be TRBD1 (5 bases). Specimen: CD4+ T cells sorted from PBMCs after 18-hour stimulation, collected from a patient who received antiretroviral therapy. This TCR was recovered from an adult man with HIV who was CMV-seropositive. CDR3 loop: CSANWGNGYTF. CDR3 nucleotides: TGCAGTGCTAATTGGGGGAATGGCTACACCTTC.